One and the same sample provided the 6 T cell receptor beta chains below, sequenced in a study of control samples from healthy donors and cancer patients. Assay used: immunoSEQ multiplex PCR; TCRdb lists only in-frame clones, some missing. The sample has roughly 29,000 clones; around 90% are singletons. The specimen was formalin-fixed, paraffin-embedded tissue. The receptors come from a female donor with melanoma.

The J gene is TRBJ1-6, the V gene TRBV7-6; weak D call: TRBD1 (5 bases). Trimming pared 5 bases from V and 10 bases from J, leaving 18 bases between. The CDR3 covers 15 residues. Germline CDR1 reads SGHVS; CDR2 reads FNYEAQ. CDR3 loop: CASSRGPAGGSPLHF. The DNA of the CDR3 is TGTGCCAGCAGCCGCGGACCGGCCGGGGGGTCACCCCTCCACTTT.

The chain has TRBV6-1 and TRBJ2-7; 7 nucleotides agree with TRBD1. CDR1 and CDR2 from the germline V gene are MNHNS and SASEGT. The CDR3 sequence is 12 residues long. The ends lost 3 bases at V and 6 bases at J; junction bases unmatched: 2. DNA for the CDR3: TGTGCCAGCAGTGACCCAGGGGGCGAGCAGTACTTC. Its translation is CASSDPGGEQYF.

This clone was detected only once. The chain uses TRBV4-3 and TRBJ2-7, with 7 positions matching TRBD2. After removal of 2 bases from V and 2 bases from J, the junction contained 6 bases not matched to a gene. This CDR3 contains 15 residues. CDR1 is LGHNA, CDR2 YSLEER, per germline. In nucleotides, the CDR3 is TGCGCCAGCAGCCAATTCCTAGCGGCGCCCTACGAGCAGTACTTC. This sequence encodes CASSQFLAAPYEQYF.

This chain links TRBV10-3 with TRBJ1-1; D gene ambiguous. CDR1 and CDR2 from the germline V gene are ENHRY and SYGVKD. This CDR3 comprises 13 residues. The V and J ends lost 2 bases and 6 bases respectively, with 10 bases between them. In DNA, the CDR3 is TGTGCCATCAGTGAGCCGTTCACCTCTGAAGCTTTCTTT. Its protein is CAISEPFTSEAFF.

The CDR3 coding sequence is TGTGCCAGCAGCTCCCAGAGGAACACTGAAGCTTTCTTT. Protein product: CASSSQRNTEAFF. The chain has TRBV7-3 and TRBJ1-1; D remains unclear. Germline CDR1 and CDR2: SGHTA and FQGTGA. V was trimmed by 4 bases and J by 1 base, leaving 7 bases between them. The length of the CDR3 is 13 residues.

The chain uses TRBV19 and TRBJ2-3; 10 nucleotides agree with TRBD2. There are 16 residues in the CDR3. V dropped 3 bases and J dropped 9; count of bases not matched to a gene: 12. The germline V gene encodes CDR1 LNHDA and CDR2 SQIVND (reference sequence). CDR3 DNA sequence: TGTGCCAGTAGTATTCGGTTTGAACTAGCGGGAAGGACGCAGTATTTT. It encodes CASSIRFELAGRTQYF.